What follows are 17 T cell receptor beta chains derived from one specimen sequenced in a study of control samples from healthy donors and cancer patients. Some clones are missing from TCRdb's copy, which holds only in-frame ones; the method was immunoSEQ multiplex PCR. The sample carries roughly 95,000 clones, 92% recorded once. Source material: blood. These TCRs come from a human donor in good health. The donor label of this sample is uncertain.

The chain links TRBV27 to TRBJ1-4; no reliable D call. V lost 4 bases, J lost 3 bases, and 12 bases lay in between. This CDR3 has 15 residues. The germline V gene encodes CDR1 MNHEY and CDR2 SMNVEV (reference sequence). Written as DNA, the CDR3 is TGTGCCAGCAGTTCACTGGGGAAGGCTAATGAAAAACTGTTTTTT. Protein: CASSSLGKANEKLFF.

The CDR3 coding sequence is TGTGCCACCAGCCACCTCAATCAGCCCCAGCATTTT. This sequence encodes CATSHLNQPQHF. The chain employs TRBV15 and TRBJ1-5; D not resolved. From germline, CDR1 is LNHNV and CDR2 YYDKDF (reference sequence). CDR3 size: 12 residues. Trimming took off 5 bases at V and 3 bases at J, with 5 bases between the two ends.

The sample holds a few counts of this clone. The J gene is TRBJ2-3, the V gene TRBV28, with D perhaps matching TRBD2 (6 bases). V shed 4 bases and J shed 4 bases, with 24 bases lying between them. CDR1 is MDHEN, CDR2 SYDVKM, per germline. This CDR3 has 18 residues. CDR3 protein: CASSSSMGFGGFADTQYF. As DNA, the CDR3 is TGTGCCAGCAGTTCGAGCATGGGGTTCGGAGGGTTCGCAGATACGCAGTATTTT. The full variable domain, in which reference TRBV28 and TRBJ2-3 provide the parts outside the CDR3, is DVKVTQSSRYLVKRTGEKVFLECVQDMDHENMFWYRQDPGLGLRLIYFSYDVKMKEKGDIPEGYSVSREKKERFSLILESASTNQTSMYLCASSSSMGFGGFADTQYFGPGTRLTVL.

The J gene is TRBJ2-1, the V gene TRBV7-6; tentatively, D is TRBD2 (6 bases). V was pared by 1 base and J by 9 bases, with 10 bases between. Germline V gene sequence: CDR1 SGHVS, CDR2 FNYEAQ. The CDR3 is made up of 13 amino acids. Here the CDR3 reads CASSLGGGGEQFF. As DNA, the CDR3 is TGTGCCAGCAGCTTAGGTGGGGGAGGTGAGCAGTTCTTC.

The CDR3 loop reads CASSRAFWEKLFF. CDR3 bases: TGTGCCAGTAGTAGGGCTTTTTGGGAAAAACTGTTTTTT. The rearrangement joins TRBV19 to TRBJ1-4; no firm D call. V lost 4 bases and J lost 8, with 11 bases in between. The V gene's germline CDR1 is LNHDA and CDR2 SQIVND (reference sequence). The CDR3 spans 13 residues.

This chain links TRBV12-5 with TRBJ2-6; 8 nucleotides align to TRBD1. This CDR3 is 18 amino acids long. V dropped 1 base and J dropped 7; count of bases not matched to a gene: 12. CDR1 LGHNT and CDR2 FRNRAP come from the germline V gene. The CDR3 region is CASGLELGQVSRANVLTF. The DNA for the CDR3 is TGTGCTAGTGGTTTGGAACTGGGACAGGTCTCAAGAGCCAACGTCCTGACTTTC.

The chain joins TRBV6-6 to TRBJ1-5; D perhaps matches TRBD1 (5 bases). The germline V gene encodes CDR1 MNHNY and CDR2 SVGAGI (reference sequence). CDR3 size: 14 residues. The V gene lost 2 bases and the J gene lost 3 bases, with 8 bases spanning the gap. The DNA of the CDR3 is TGTGCCAGCAGTTACGCGACAGTCAATCAGCCCCAGCATTTT. It encodes CASSYATVNQPQHF.

In this sample, this clone turned up a few times. V usage is TRBV29-1 and J usage is TRBJ2-2, with 9 positions matching TRBD1. Germline lookup yields CDR1 SQVTM and CDR2 ANQGSEA. The CDR3 has 14 amino acids. V dropped 5 bases and J dropped 3; count of bases not matched to a gene: 4. The CDR3 loop reads CSVRGQGDTGELFF. Here the CDR3 DNA reads TGCAGCGTTCGGGGACAGGGCGACACCGGGGAGCTGTTTTTT.

The chain couples TRBV7-8 to TRBJ2-5; 10 nucleotides match TRBD2. This CDR3 has 15 amino acids. The J segment lost 6 bases and the V segment lost 5 bases, leaving 9 bases of the junction unmatched. CDR1 is SGHVS and CDR2 is FQNEAQ in the germline V gene. CDR3 region: CASSIFSSGGQTQYF. In nucleotides, the CDR3 is TGTGCCAGCAGCATATTCTCTAGCGGGGGTCAGACCCAGTACTTC.

The chain uses TRBV2 and TRBJ2-3, with a weak D call TRBD2 (5 bases). In germline, CDR1 is SNHLY, CDR2 FYNNEI. The CDR3 runs 16 residues. V lost 7 bases and J 5 bases, leaving 22 bases between the germline ends. CDR3 nucleotide sequence: TGTGCCAGCACCTCGGGGTTAAGGGTGCCTGGAGATACGCAGTATTTT. It translates to CASTSGLRVPGDTQYF.

V usage is TRBV19 and J usage is TRBJ1-1; D remains unclear. The germline V gene has CDR1 LNHDA and CDR2 SQIVND (reference sequence). The CDR3 contains 15 residues. The V end lost 5 bases, the J end lost 5 bases, and 18 bases lay between the germline ends. The CDR3 sequence is CASSGALGKNTEAFF. The CDR3 DNA reads as TGTGCCAGTAGTGGAGCTTTGGGGAAAAATACTGAAGCTTTCTTT.

The chain is built from TRBV7-2 and TRBJ1-5; D is undetermined. CDR1 SGHTA and CDR2 FQGNSA come from the germline V gene. CDR3 length: 13 residues. V dropped 4 bases and J dropped 6 bases, with 10 bases sitting between them. The CDR3 protein is CASSYSWSQPQHF. The CDR3 nucleotides read TGTGCCAGCAGCTATTCGTGGTCTCAGCCCCAGCATTTT. The full variable domain, completed using reference TRBV7-2 and TRBJ1-5, is GAGVSQSPSNKVTEKGKDVELRCDPISGHTALYWYRQSLGQGLEFLIYFQGNSAPDKSGLPSDRFSAERTGGSVSTLTIQRTQQEDSAVYLCASSYSWSQPQHFGDGTRLSIL.

The chain employs TRBV5-1 and TRBJ1-6; 11 nucleotides line up with TRBD1. This CDR3 spans 17 amino acids. The J segment lost 10 bases and the V segment lost 0 bases, leaving 9 bases of the junction unmatched. Germline V gene sequence: CDR1 SGHRS, CDR2 YFSETQ. This chain's CDR3 is CASSLAPVDRGRSPLHF. Here the CDR3 DNA reads TGCGCCAGCAGCTTGGCCCCGGTGGACAGGGGGCGATCACCCCTCCACTTT.

The V gene is TRBV15, the J gene TRBJ2-2, with a weak D call TRBD2 (6 bases). Germline assignment: CDR1 LNHNV and CDR2 YYDKDF (reference sequence). This CDR3 spans 18 amino acids. Trimming removed 1 base at V and 1 base at J, with 16 bases between. CDR3 region: CATSRVGGVGLNTGELFF. The CDR3 nucleotides read TGTGCCACCAGCAGAGTAGGCGGGGTCGGCCTGAACACCGGGGAGCTGTTTTTT. The complete variable domain, with remaining parts taken from reference TRBV15 and TRBJ2-2, reads DAMVIQNPRYQVTQFGKPVTLSCSQTLNHNVMYWYQQKSSQAPKLLFHYYDKDFNNEADTPDNFQSRRPNTSFCFLDIRSPGLGDTAMYLCATSRVGGVGLNTGELFFGEGSRLTVL.

CDR3 protein: CASSWDPGAEAFF. In nucleotides, the CDR3 is TGTGCCAGCAGTTGGGACCCCGGGGCTGAAGCTTTCTTT. The rearrangement joins TRBV28 to TRBJ1-1; D is possibly TRBD1 (5 bases). Germline-derived CDR1 and CDR2 are MDHEN and SYDVKM. V was cut by 4 bases and J by 6 bases, with 12 bases left in between. The CDR3 sequence is 13 residues long.

This clone was recorded only once. V gene TRBV6-4 combines with J gene TRBJ1-6, with 7 positions matching TRBD1. The CDR3 loop spans 16 amino acids. Per germline, CDR1 MRHNA and CDR2 SNTAGT. Germline trimming cut 4 bases from V and 6 bases from J; bases unmatched to any gene: 9. The chain's CDR3 is CASSVGTVLPNSPLHF. DNA of the CDR3: TGTGCCAGCAGTGTGGGGACAGTGCTACCTAATTCACCCCTCCACTTT.

The chain has TRBV5-1 and TRBJ2-7, with 7 bases aligning to TRBD1. CDR1 SGHRS and CDR2 YFSETQ come from the germline V gene. The CDR3 runs 13 residues. The V segment lost 4 bases and the J segment 1 base; nucleotides outside the gene matches: 2. CDR3 in DNA: TGCGCCAGCAGCGCGACAGGGTCCTACGAGCAGTACTTC. This gives the protein CASSATGSYEQYF. The whole variable domain, filled in from reference TRBV5-1 and TRBJ2-7, reads KAGVTQTPRYLIKTRGQQVTLSCSPISGHRSVSWYQQTPGQGLQFLFEYFSETQRNKGNFPGRFSGRQFSNSRSEMNVSTLELGDSALYLCASSATGSYEQYFGPGTRLTVT.